The rows below give T cell receptor beta chains drawn from one sample of a study of long-term antiretroviral therapy in people with HIV. The table came from immunoSEQ multiplex PCR; TCRdb's copy has only in-frame clones and leaves some out. The sample has some 22,000 clones; roughly four fifths are singletons. Sample: unsorted PBMCs, taken 0.4 years after starting antiretroviral therapy. The receptors were gathered from a man aged 45-65 years with HIV. The CDR3 runs from the conserved cysteine through the conserved F or W. D genes are given only for firm matches. Expanded clones are given a class, and other clones once, few, many or no size at all.

abundance | j_gene | v_gene | d_gene | CDR3aa | CDR3nt
- | TRBJ2-3 | TRBV7-6 | - | CASSLGLQDTQYF | TGTGCCAGCAGCTTAGGTCTACAAGATACGCAGTATTTT
few | TRBJ2-5 | TRBV7-9 | - | CASSLNEGETQYF | TGTGCCAGCAGCCTAAACGAGGGAGAGACCCAGTACTTC
- | TRBJ2-3 | TRBV13 | TRBD1 | CASSRQGYSSSTDTQYF | TGTGCCAGCAGCCGACAGGGATATTCTTCTAGCACAGATACGCAGTATTTT
few | TRBJ1-3 | TRBV7-6 | TRBD1 | CASSSGQLSGNTIYF | TGTGCCAGCAGCTCGGGACAGCTCTCTGGAAACACCATATATTTT
- | TRBJ2-1 | TRBV7-8 | - | CASSPGGGGGSYNEQFF | TGTGCCAGCAGCCCCGGAGGGGGCGGGGGCTCCTACAATGAGCAGTTCTTC
- | TRBJ2-5 | TRBV2 | TRBD1 | CASYRGGTQYF | TGTGCCAGCTACAGGGGTGGGACCCAGTACTTC
- | TRBJ1-2 | TRBV28 | - | CASSSSPYGYTF | TGTGCCAGCAGTTCGAGTCCTTATGGCTACACCTTC
- | TRBJ2-2 | TRBV28 | - | CASSLGHSTGELFF | TGTGCCAGCAGTTTAGGGCATTCCACCGGGGAGCTGTTTTTT
- | TRBJ2-7 | TRBV4-3 | - | CASSQAAGSYEQYF | TGCGCCAGCAGCCAAGCGGCCGGCTCCTACGAGCAGTACTTC
- | TRBJ1-4 | TRBV2 | - | CASSEAGVNEKLFF | TGTGCCAGCAGTGAAGCCGGGGTTAATGAAAAACTGTTTTTT
- | TRBJ1-1 | TRBV6-1 | - | CASRRGSNTEAFF | TGTGCCAGCAGAAGGGGGTCGAACACTGAAGCTTTCTTT
- | TRBJ1-1 | TRBV19 | - | CASSIITGRLNTEAFF | TGTGCCAGTAGTATAATCACCGGCAGATTGAACACTGAAGCTTTCTTT
- | TRBJ1-5 | TRBV19 | - | CASTQAVSNQPQHF | TGTGCCAGTACCCAGGCAGTTAGCAATCAGCCCCAGCATTTT
- | TRBJ2-7 | TRBV11-2 | TRBD1 | CASSLEGTGRDEQYF | TGTGCCAGCAGCTTAGAGGGGACAGGGAGGGACGAGCAGTACTTC
- | TRBJ1-1 | TRBV28 | - | CASSFWGGGTEAFF | TGTGCCAGCAGTTTTTGGGGAGGGGGCACTGAAGCTTTCTTT
- | TRBJ1-2 | TRBV6-1 | - | CASTQPNRPIYGYTF | TGTGCCAGCACCCAACCCAATCGACCGATCTATGGCTACACCTTC
- | TRBJ1-1 | TRBV5-4 | - | CASSFQGGLKTEAFF | TGTGCCAGCAGCTTCCAGGGCGGGCTGAAAACTGAAGCTTTCTTT